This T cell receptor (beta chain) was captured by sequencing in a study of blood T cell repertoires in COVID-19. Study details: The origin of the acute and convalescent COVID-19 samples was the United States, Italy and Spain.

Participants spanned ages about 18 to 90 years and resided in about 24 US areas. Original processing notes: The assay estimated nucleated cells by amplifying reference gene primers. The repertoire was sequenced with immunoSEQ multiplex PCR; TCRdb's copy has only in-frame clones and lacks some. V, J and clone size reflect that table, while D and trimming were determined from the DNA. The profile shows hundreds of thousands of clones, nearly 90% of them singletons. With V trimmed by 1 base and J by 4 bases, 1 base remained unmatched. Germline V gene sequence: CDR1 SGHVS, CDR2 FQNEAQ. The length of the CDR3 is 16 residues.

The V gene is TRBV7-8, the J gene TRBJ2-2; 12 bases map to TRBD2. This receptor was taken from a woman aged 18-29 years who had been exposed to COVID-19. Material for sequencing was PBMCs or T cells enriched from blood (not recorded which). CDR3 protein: CASSLGTSGTTGELFF. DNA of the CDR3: TGTGCCAGCAGCTTAGGGACTAGCGGGACCACCGGGGAGCTGTTTTTT.